The 8 T cell receptor beta chains below all came from one sample that was sequenced in a study of blood T cell repertoires in COVID-19. TCRdb's table, derived via immunoSEQ multiplex PCR, lists solely in-frame clones and lacks some. Of about 150,000 clones in the sample, roughly four fifths were seen once. Sequencing input: peripheral blood. The origin of the receptors is a woman aged 55-69 years with acute or convalescent COVID-19.

The chain links TRBV27 to TRBJ1-5, with D possibly TRBD1 on 6 matching bases. In germline, CDR1 is MNHEY, CDR2 SMNVEV (reference sequence). The CDR3 consists of 13 residues. Trimming cost V 2 bases and J 7 bases, with 9 bases left between them. CDR3: CASSLGRGQPQHF. In nucleotides, the CDR3 is TGTGCCAGCAGTTTAGGCAGGGGACAGCCCCAGCATTTT.

Regarding this clone: The same CDR3 can be traced to other DNA sequences in this sample. The chain uses TRBV7-6 and TRBJ2-7, with D uncertain. Germline CDR1 is SGHVS and CDR2 is FNYEAQ. CDR3 length: 11 amino acids. Trimming shortened V by 5 bases and J by 3 bases, and 5 bases separated the two germline ends. CDR3 in amino acids: CASSPGYEQYF. DNA for the CDR3: TGTGCCAGCAGCCCGGGCTACGAGCAGTACTTC. The full variable domain, with the rest looked up from reference TRBV7-6 and TRBJ2-7, is GAGVSQSPRYKVTKRGQDVALRCDPISGHVSLYWYRQALGQGPEFLTYFNYEAQQDKSGLPNDRFSAERPEGSISTLTIQRTEQRDSAMYRCASSPGYEQYFGPGTRLTVT.

The chain joins TRBV5-1 to TRBJ2-1; 7 positions agree with TRBD2. Germline V gene sequence: CDR1 SGHRS, CDR2 YFSETQ. This CDR3 contains 14 residues. V was clipped by 3 bases and J by 5 bases; unmatched bases: 5. For the CDR3, the DNA is TGCGCCAGCAGCTGGGGGGGACGAAACAATGAGCAGTTCTTC. Translated: CASSWGGRNNEQFF.

V is TRBV5-8 and J is TRBJ1-5; 8 bases are a match to TRBD1. J gave up 6 bases and V 2 bases, and 4 bases lay outside the gene matches. This CDR3 spans 14 amino acids. CDR1 and CDR2 from the germline V gene are SGHTS and YDEGEE. The CDR3 region has the DNA TGTGCCAGCAGCTTAGGACAGGGTACTCAGCCCCAGCATTTT. Protein product: CASSLGQGTQPQHF.

The chain employs TRBV10-1 and TRBJ2-4; 9 bases match TRBD1. This CDR3 has 16 residues. The V gene end was trimmed by 2 bases and the J gene end by 4 bases; junction bases not matched to a gene: 6. The V gene's germline CDR1 is WNHNN and CDR2 SYGVQD (reference sequence). The DNA of the CDR3 is TGCGCCAGCAGTGAGACCCCGACAGGGGGGAAAAACATTCAGTACTTC. Translated: CASSETPTGGKNIQYF.

This chain uses TRBV3-1 (or the pseudogene TRBV3-2) with TRBJ1-1, with 8 bases aligning to TRBD1. Per the germline V gene, CDR1 is LGHDT and CDR2 is YNNKEL (reference sequence). This CDR3 spans 16 amino acids. With V trimmed by 5 bases and J by 1 base, 9 bases remained unmatched. The CDR3 nucleotides read TGTGCCAGCAGCTCAACTCGGACAGGGAGGAACACTGAAGCTTTCTTT. Translation: CASSSTRTGRNTEAFF.

This chain connects TRBV25-1 to TRBJ1-2, with D maybe TRBD1 (6 bases). Trimming removed 6 bases from V and 7 bases from J, with 15 bases in between. Germline V gene sequence: CDR1 MGHDK, CDR2 SYGVNS. This CDR3 contains 13 residues. This chain's CDR3 is CASRKNQGSGYTF. CDR3 nucleotide sequence: TGTGCCAGCAGGAAGAACCAGGGGTCTGGCTACACCTTC.

This sequence joins TRBV7-9 and TRBJ2-3; D gene uncertain. Trimming stripped 6 bases from V and 1 base from J, with 14 bases between. Germline V CDR1 and CDR2: SEHNR, FQNEAQ (reference sequence). This CDR3 region has 15 residues. As DNA, the CDR3 is TGTGCCAGCAGTGGAAGCGAGCGTCGCACAGATACGCAGTATTTT. Translated: CASSGSERRTDTQYF.